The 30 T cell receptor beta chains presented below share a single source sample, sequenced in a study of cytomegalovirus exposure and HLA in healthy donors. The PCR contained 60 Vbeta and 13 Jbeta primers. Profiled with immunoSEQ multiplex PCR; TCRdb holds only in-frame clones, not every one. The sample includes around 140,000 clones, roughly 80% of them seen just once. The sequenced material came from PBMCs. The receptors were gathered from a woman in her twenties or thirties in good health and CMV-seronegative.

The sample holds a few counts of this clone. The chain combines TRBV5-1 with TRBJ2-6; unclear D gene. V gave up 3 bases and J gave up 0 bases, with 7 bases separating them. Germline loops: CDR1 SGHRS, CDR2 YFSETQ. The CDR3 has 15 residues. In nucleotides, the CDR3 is TGCGCCAGCAGCTCGAGTCTCTCTGGGGCCAACGTCCTGACTTTC. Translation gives CASSSSLSGANVLTF.

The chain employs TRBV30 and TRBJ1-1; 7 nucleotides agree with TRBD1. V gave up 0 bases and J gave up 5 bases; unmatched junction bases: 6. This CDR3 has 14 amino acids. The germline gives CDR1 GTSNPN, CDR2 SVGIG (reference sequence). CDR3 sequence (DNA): TGTGCCTGGAGTGTACTCACAGGGGTTACTGAAGCTTTCTTT. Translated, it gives CAWSVLTGVTEAFF.

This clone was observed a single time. CDR3 bases: TGTGCCAGCAGTGAACAATCGGGACAGGGTCCTTCACCCCTCCACTTT. The encoded protein is CASSEQSGQGPSPLHF. This rearrangement joins TRBV25-1 to TRBJ1-6; 9 bases are a match to TRBD1. V was pared by 2 bases and J by 9 bases, with 8 bases of the junction left unmatched. Germline CDR1 reads MGHDK; CDR2 reads SYGVNS. The CDR3 is made up of 16 amino acids.

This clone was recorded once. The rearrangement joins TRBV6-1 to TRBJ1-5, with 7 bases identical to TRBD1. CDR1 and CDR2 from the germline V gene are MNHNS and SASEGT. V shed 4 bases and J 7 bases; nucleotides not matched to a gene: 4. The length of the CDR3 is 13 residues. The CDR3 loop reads CASSADRAQPQHF. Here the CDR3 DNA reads TGTGCCAGCAGTGCCGACAGGGCCCAGCCCCAGCATTTT.

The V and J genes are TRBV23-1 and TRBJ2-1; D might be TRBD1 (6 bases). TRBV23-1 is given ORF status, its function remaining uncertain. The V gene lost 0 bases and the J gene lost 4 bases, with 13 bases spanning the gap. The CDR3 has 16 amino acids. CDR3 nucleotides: TGCGCCAGCAGTCAATCTTCCCACAGGGTTTACAATGAGCAGTTCTTC. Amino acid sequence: CASSQSSHRVYNEQFF.

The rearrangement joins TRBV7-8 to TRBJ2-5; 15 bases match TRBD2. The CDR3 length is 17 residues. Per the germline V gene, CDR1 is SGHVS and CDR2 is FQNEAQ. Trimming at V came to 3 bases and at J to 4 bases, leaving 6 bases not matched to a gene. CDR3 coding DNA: TGTGCCAGCAGCTTCCTGGGACTAGCGGGAGGAGGAGAGACCCAGTACTTC. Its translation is CASSFLGLAGGGETQYF.

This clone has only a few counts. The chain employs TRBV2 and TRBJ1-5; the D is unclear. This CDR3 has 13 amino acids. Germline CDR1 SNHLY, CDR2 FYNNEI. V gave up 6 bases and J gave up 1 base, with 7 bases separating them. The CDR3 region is CASRRWSNQPQHF. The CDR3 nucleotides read TGTGCCAGCAGACGGTGGAGCAATCAGCCCCAGCATTTT.

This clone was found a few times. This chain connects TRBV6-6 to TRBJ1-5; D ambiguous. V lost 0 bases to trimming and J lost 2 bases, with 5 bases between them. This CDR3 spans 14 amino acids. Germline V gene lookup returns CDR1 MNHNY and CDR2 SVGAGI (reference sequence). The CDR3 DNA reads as TGTGCCAGCAGTTACTCACCAGGCAATCAGCCCCAGCATTTT. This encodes CASSYSPGNQPQHF.

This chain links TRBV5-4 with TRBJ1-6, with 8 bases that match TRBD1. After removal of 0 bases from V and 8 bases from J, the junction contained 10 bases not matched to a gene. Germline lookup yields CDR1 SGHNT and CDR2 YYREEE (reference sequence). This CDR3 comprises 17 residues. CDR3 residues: CASSLGKRTGMHSPLHF. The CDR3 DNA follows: TGTGCCAGCAGCTTGGGTAAGAGGACAGGGATGCATTCACCCCTCCACTTT.

CDR3 residues: CASSPQTGYDGYTF. For the CDR3, the DNA is TGTGCCAGCTCCCCCCAAACAGGGTACGATGGCTACACCTTC. The chain links TRBV18 to TRBJ1-2; D is possibly TRBD1 (6 bases). This CDR3 region has 14 residues. The germline V gene has CDR1 KGHSH and CDR2 LQKENI. V was shortened by 6 bases and J by 6 bases, with 17 bases between the two germline ends.

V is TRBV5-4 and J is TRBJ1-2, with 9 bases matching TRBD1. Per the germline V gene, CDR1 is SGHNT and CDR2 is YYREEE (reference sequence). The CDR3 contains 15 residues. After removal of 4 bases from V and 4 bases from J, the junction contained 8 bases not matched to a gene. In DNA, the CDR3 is TGTGCCAGCAGCCCGGGGGACAGGGCGCCCTATGGCTACACCTTC. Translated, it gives CASSPGDRAPYGYTF.

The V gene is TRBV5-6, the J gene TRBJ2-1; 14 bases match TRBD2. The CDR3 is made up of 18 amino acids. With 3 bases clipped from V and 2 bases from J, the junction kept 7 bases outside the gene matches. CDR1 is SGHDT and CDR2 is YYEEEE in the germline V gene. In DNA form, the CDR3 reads TGTGCCAGCAGCTCGACTAGCGGGGGGGCAGGCCCCTACAATGAGCAGTTCTTC. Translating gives CASSSTSGGAGPYNEQFF.

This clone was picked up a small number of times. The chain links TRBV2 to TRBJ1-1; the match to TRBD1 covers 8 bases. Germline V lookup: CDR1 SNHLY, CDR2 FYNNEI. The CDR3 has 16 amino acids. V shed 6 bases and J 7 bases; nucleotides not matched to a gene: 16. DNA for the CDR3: TGTGCCAGCAGCAGGACAGGGCTACGGATTGGTGGTGAAGCTTTCTTT. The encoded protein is CASSRTGLRIGGEAFF.

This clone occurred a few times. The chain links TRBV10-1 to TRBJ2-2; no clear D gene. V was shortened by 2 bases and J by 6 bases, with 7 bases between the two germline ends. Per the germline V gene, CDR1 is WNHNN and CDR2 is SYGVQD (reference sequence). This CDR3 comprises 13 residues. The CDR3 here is CASSENSPGELFF. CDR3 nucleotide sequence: TGCGCCAGCAGTGAGAATAGCCCCGGGGAGCTGTTTTTT.

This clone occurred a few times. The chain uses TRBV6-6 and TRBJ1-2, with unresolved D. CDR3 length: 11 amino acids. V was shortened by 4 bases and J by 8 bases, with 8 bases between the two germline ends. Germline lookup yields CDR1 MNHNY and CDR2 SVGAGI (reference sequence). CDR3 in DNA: TGTGCCAGCAGTTCCCCTGAGGGCTACACCTTC. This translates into CASSSPEGYTF.

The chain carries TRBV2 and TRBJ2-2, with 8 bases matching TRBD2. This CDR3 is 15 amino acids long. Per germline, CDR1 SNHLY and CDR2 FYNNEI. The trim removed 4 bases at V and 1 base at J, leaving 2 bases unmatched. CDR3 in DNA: TGTGCCAGCAGTGCTAGCGGGTGGAACACCGGGGAGCTGTTTTTT. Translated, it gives CASSASGWNTGELFF. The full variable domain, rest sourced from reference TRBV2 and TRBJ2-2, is EPEVTQTPSHQVTQMGQEVILRCVPISNHLYFYWYRQILGQKVEFLVSFYNNEISEKSEIFDDQFSVERPDGSNFTLKIRSTKLEDSAMYFCASSASGWNTGELFFGEGSRLTVL.

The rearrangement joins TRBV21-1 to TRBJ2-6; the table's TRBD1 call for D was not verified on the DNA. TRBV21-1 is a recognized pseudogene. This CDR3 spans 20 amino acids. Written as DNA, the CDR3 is TGTGCCAGCAGCAAACCGGGGCCCAACAGGGAGTCGTCTGGGGCCAACGTCCTGACTTTC. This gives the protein CASSKPGPNRESSGANVLTF.

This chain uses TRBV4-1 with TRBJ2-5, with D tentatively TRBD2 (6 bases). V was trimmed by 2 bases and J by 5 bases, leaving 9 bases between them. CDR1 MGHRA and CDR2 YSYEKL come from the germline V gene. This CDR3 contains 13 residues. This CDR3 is CASSQSGRETQYF. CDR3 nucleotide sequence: TGCGCCAGCAGCCAATCAGGGAGGGAGACCCAGTACTTC.

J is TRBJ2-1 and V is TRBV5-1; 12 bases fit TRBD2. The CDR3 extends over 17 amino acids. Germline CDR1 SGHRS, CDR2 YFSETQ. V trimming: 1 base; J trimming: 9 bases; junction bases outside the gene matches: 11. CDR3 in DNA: TGCGCCAGCAGCTTGTGGCGTCTAGCGGGAGGGCCGGCTGAGCAGTTCTTC. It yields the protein CASSLWRLAGGPAEQFF.

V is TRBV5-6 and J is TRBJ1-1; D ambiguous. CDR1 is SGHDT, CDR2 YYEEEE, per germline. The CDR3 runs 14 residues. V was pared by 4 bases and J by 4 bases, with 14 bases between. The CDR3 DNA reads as TGTGCCAGCAGCCCGAGGGAGTGGGGCACTGAAGCTTTCTTT. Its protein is CASSPREWGTEAFF. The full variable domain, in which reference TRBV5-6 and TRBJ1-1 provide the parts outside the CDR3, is DAGVTQSPTHLIKTRGQQVTLRCSPKSGHDTVSWYQQALGQGPQFIFQYYEEEERQRGNFPDRFSGHQFPNYSSELNVNALLLGDSALYLCASSPREWGTEAFFGQGTRLTVV.

The CDR3 sequence is CASSLVAGRQETQYF. DNA of the CDR3: TGCGCCAGCAGCTTAGTAGCGGGGAGACAAGAGACCCAGTACTTC. The gene calls are TRBV5-1 and TRBJ2-5; 8 bases fit TRBD2. CDR1 is SGHRS and CDR2 is YFSETQ in the germline V gene. V trimming: 2 bases; J trimming: 2 bases; junction bases outside the gene matches: 5. The CDR3 sequence is 15 residues long.

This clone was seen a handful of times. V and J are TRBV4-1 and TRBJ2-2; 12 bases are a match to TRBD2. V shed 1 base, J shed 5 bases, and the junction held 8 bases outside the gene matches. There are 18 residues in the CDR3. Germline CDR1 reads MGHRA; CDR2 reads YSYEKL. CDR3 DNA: TGCGCCAGCAGCCAAGGACTAGCGGGGGTTCCGCCTACCGGGGAGCTGTTTTTT. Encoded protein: CASSQGLAGVPPTGELFF.

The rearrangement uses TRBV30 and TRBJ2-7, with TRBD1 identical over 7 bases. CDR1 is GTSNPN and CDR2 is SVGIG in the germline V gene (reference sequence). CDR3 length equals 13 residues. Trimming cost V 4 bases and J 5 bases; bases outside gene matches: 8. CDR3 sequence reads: CAWIKGTGDEQYF. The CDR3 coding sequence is TGTGCCTGGATAAAGGGAACAGGGGACGAGCAGTACTTC.

The CDR3 DNA reads as TGCGCCAGCAGCGCCGGACAGGGCGAGCAGTACTTC. It encodes CASSAGQGEQYF. The genes are TRBV5-1 and TRBJ2-7, with 8 nucleotides matching TRBD1. CDR3 size: 12 residues. Germline CDR1 SGHRS, CDR2 YFSETQ. Trimming cost V 4 bases and J 6 bases; bases outside gene matches: 3.

The CDR3 here is CASSQYRTGALNTEAFF. DNA for the CDR3: TGCGCCAGCAGCCAATATCGGACAGGGGCGCTGAACACTGAAGCTTTCTTT. The chain combines TRBV4-1 with TRBJ1-1; TRBD1 matches at 9 bases. Trimming removed 2 bases from V and 0 bases from J; junction bases left unmatched: 7. The CDR3 is made up of 17 amino acids. Germline V lookup: CDR1 MGHRA, CDR2 YSYEKL.

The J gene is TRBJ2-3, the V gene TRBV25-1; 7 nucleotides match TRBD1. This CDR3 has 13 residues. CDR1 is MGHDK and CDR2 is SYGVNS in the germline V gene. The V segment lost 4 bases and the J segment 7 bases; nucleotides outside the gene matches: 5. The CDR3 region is CASSATGSNTQYF. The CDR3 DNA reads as TGTGCCAGCAGTGCGACAGGGAGCAATACGCAGTATTTT.

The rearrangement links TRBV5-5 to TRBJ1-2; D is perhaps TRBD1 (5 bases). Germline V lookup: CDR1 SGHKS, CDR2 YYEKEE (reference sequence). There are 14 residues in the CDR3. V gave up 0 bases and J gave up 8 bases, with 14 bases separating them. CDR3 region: CASSLVARAEGYTF. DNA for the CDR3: TGTGCCAGCAGCTTGGTAGCCAGGGCGGAAGGCTACACCTTC.

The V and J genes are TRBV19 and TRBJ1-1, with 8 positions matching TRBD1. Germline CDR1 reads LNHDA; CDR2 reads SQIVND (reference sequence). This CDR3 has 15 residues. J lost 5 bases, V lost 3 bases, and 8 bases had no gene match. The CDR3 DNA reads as TGTGCCAGTAGTATCCGTTCAGGGGGCCGGACTGAAGCTTTCTTT. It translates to CASSIRSGGRTEAFF.

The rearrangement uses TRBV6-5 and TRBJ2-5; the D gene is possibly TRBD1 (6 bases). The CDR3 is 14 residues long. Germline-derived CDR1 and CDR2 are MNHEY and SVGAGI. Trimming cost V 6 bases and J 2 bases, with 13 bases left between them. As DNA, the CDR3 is TGTGCCAGCAGAATCGACAGGATTCAAGAGACCCAGTACTTC. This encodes CASRIDRIQETQYF.

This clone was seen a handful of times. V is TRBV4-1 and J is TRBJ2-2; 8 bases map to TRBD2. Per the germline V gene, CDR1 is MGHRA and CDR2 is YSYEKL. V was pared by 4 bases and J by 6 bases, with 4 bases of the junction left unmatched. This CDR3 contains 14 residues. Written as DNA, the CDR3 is TGCGCCAGCAGCCGGGGACTAGGATCCGGGGAGCTGTTTTTT. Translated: CASSRGLGSGELFF.